These 6 T cell receptor beta chains share one sample of origin, sequenced in a study of T cell repertoires in cytomegalovirus infection (dated by TCRdb to between 2018 and 2021). The antigens for these receptors are not known. The treatment or condition label, as the study defines it: in vitro stimulation with specific CMV peptide epitopes to enrich CMV-specific T cells. Sequenced using an Illumina HiSeq 1500. TCRdb cleaned the public reads at Q25 with fastp, built clones with MiXCR and kept in-frame beta chains. Duplicate CDR3 protein sequences are folded into a single record with the most common DNA and genes. This sample has about 900,000 distinct CDR3 sequences in its table, and 30% to 40% of those were observed once. The top ten clones comprise 13% of the sample. Sequencing used cultured CD8+ T cells from PBMCs, obtained from culture after CMV antigen stimulation. The receptors stem from a human donor in good health (CMV status not recorded). Some clones in this sample may be carry-over from other donors' samples.

This clonotype was observed many times. The chain recombines TRBV7-8 with TRBJ2-5; 9 positions agree with TRBD1. The CDR3 is made up of 14 amino acids. V lost 5 bases and J lost 5; bases outside the gene matches: 6. Germline V gene data show CDR1 as SGHVS and CDR2 as FQNEAQ. CDR3 residues: CASSPDRGHETQYF. CDR3 coding DNA: TGTGCCAGCAGCCCGGACAGGGGACATGAGACCCAGTACTTC.

As concerns this clonotype: Just one base apart from a much larger clone, this may be a read error. J is TRBJ2-3 and V is TRBV7-8, with 10 bases lining up with TRBD2. The CDR3 sequence is 17 residues long. J was trimmed by 6 bases and V by 0 bases; bases with no gene match: 9. Germline lookup yields CDR1 SGHVS and CDR2 FQNEAQ. This CDR3 reads CASSLAISGGARDTQYF. CDR3 DNA: TGTGCCAGCAGCTTAGCGATAAGCGGGGGGGCCCGGGATACGCAGTATTTT.

This clonotype was counted ten times or more. The gene calls are TRBV7-8 and TRBJ1-6, with TRBD1 matching over 9 bases. Germline V gene sequence: CDR1 SGHVS, CDR2 FQNEAQ. After removal of 4 bases from V and 12 bases from J, the junction contained 13 bases not matched to a gene. The CDR3 sequence is 16 residues long. The DNA for the CDR3 is TGTGCCAGCAGCTCTTGGGGACAGGGAATTCAGGGACCCCTCCACTTT. Encoded protein: CASSSWGQGIQGPLHF. The entire variable domain, with the rest obtained from reference TRBV7-8 and TRBJ1-6, is as follows: GAGVSQSPRYKVAKRGQDVALRCDPISGHVSLFWYQQALGQGPEFLTYFQNEAQLDKSGLPSDRFFAERPEGSVSTLKIQRTQQEDSAVYLCASSSWGQGIQGPLHFGNGTRLTVT.

The chain uses TRBV7-3 and TRBJ1-1; the match to TRBD1 covers 9 bases. The germline V gene has CDR1 SGHTA and CDR2 FQGTGA. V gave up 5 bases and J gave up 4 bases; unmatched junction bases: 8. The CDR3 sequence is 15 residues long. The CDR3 loop reads CASSITGGVSTEAFF. CDR3 DNA: TGTGCCAGCAGCATTACAGGGGGCGTCAGCACTGAAGCTTTCTTT.

Within the sample, this clonotype is medium-sized. The V and J genes are TRBV6-2 or TRBV6-3 and TRBJ1-1; perhaps TRBD1 as D (5 bases). Trimming took off 2 bases at V and 4 bases at J, with 5 bases between the two ends. This CDR3 has 12 residues. CDR1 and CDR2 (germline): MNHEY, SVGEGT. As DNA, the CDR3 is TGTGCCAGCAGTTACGGGGGCACTGAAGCTTTCTTT. Amino acids: CASSYGGTEAFF.

This chain joins TRBV10-3 and TRBJ2-7; D possibly corresponds to TRBD1 (6 bases). V was cut by 2 bases and J by 2 bases, with 19 bases left in between. This CDR3 spans 17 amino acids. Germline CDR1 reads ENHRY; CDR2 reads SYGVKD. CDR3 nucleotides: TGTGCCATCAGTGAGATGAGTGATAGGGGGTTAGCCTACGAGCAGTACTTC. Protein product: CAISEMSDRGLAYEQYF.